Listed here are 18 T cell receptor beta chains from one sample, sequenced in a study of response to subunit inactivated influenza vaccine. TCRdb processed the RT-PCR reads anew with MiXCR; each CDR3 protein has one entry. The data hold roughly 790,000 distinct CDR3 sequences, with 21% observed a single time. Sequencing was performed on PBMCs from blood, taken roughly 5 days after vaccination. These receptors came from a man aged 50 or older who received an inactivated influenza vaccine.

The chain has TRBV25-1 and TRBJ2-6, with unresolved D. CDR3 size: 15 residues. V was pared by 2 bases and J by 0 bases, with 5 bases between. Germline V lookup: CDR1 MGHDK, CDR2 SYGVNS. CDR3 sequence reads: CASSELHSGANVLTF. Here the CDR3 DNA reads TGTGCCAGCAGTGAACTCCACTCTGGGGCCAACGTCCTGACTTTC.

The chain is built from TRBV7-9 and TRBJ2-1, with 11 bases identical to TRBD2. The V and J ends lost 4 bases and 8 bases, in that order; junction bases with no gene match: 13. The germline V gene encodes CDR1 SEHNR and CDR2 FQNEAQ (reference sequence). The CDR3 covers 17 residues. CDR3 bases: TGTGCCAGCAGCTCTAACTCCCTACTAGCGGGGGCCGATGAGCAGTTCTTC. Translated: CASSSNSLLAGADEQFF.

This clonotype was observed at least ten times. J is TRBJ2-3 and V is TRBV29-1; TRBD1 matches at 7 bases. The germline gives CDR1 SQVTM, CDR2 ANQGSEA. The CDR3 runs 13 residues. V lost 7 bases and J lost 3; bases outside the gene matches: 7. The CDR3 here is CSARGQLTDTQYF. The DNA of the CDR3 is TGCAGCGCCAGGGGACAGCTGACAGATACGCAGTATTTT.

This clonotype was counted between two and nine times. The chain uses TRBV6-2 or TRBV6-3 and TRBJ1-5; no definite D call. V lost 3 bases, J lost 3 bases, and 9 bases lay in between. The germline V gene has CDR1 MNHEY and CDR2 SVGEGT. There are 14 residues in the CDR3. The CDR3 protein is CASSYHSNNQPQHF. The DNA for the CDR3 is TGTGCCAGCAGTTATCACAGCAACAATCAGCCCCAGCATTTT.

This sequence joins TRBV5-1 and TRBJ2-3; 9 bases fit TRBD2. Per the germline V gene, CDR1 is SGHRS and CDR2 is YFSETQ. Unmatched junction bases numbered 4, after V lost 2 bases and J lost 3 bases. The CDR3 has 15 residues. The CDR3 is CASSLQRGATDTQYF. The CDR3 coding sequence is TGCGCCAGCAGCTTACAGCGGGGGGCTACAGATACGCAGTATTTT.

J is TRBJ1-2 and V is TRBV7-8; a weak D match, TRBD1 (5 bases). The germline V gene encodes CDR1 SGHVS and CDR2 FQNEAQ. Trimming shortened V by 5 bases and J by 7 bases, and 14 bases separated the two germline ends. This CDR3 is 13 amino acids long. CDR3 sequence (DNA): TGTGCCAGCAGCACCGGGGGGTACGGTGGCTACACCTTC. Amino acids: CASSTGGYGGYTF.

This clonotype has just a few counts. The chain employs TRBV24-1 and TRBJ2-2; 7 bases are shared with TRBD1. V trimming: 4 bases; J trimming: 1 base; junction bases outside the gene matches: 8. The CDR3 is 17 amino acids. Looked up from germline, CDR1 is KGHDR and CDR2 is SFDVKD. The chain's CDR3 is CATSDLPQGRNTGELFF. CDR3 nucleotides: TGTGCCACCAGTGACCTCCCACAGGGGAGGAACACCGGGGAGCTGTTTTTT.

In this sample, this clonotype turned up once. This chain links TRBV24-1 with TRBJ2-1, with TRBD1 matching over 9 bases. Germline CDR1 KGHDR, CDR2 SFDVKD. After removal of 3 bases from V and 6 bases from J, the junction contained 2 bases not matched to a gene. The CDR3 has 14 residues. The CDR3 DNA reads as TGTGCCACCAGTGATCCGACAGGGGGCAATGAGCAGTTCTTC. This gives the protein CATSDPTGGNEQFF.

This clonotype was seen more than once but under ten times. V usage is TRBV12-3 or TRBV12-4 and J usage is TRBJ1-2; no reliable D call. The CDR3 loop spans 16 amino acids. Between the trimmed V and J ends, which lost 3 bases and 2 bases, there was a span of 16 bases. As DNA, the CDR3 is TGTGCCAGCAGTTTCGCGACAACCGTCTCAAACTATGGCTACACCTTC. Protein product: CASSFATTVSNYGYTF.

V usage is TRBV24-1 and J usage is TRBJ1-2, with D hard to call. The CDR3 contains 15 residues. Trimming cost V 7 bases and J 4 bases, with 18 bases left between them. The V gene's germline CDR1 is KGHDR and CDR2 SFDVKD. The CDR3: CATRVEAPTGYGYTF. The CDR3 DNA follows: TGTGCCACCAGAGTGGAGGCCCCAACTGGCTATGGCTACACCTTC.

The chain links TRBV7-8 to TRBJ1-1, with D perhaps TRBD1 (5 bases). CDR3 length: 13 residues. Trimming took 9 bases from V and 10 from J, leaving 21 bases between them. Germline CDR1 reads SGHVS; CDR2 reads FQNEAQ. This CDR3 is CASKGMGPAGAFF. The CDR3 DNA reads TGTGCCAGTAAGGGGATGGGGCCCGCCGGAGCTTTCTTT.

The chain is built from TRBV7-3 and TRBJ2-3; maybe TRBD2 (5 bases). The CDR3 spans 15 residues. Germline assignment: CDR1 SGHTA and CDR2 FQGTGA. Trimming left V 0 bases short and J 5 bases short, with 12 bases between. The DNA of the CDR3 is TGTGCCAGCAGCTTAACAGGGATTGCGGGAGATACGCAGTATTTT. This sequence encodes CASSLTGIAGDTQYF.

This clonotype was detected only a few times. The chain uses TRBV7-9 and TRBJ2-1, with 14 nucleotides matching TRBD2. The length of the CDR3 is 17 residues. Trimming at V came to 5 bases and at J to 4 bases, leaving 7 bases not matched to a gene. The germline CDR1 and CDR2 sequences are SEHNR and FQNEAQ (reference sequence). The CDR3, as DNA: TGTGCCAGCAGCAGACTAGCGGGAGGGTCTTGGTACAATGAGCAGTTCTTC. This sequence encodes CASSRLAGGSWYNEQFF. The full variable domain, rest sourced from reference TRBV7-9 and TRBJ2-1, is DTGVSQNPRHKITKRGQNVTFRCDPISEHNRLYWYRQTLGQGPEFLTYFQNEAQLEKSRLLSDRFSAERPKGSFSTLEIQRTEQGDSAMYLCASSRLAGGSWYNEQFFGPGTRLTVL.

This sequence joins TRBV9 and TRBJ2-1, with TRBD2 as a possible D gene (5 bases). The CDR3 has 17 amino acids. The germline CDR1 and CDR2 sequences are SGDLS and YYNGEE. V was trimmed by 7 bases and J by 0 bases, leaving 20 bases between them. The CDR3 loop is CASQYSCLAASYNEQFF. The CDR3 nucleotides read TGTGCCAGCCAATACTCGTGCCTAGCCGCCTCCTACAATGAGCAGTTCTTC.

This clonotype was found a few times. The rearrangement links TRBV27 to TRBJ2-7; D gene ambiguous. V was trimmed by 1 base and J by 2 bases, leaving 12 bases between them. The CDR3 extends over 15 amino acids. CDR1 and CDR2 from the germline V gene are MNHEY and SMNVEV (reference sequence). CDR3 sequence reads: CASSLFPTRPYEQYF. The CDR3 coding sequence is TGTGCCAGCAGTTTATTCCCGACTCGTCCCTACGAGCAGTACTTC.

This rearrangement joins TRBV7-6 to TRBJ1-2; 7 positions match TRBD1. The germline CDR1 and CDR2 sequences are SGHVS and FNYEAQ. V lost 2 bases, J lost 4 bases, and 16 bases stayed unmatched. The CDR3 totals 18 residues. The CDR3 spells CASSLPQGTGSFIYGYTF. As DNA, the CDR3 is TGTGCCAGCAGCTTACCACAGGGGACGGGCAGCTTCATCTATGGCTACACCTTC.

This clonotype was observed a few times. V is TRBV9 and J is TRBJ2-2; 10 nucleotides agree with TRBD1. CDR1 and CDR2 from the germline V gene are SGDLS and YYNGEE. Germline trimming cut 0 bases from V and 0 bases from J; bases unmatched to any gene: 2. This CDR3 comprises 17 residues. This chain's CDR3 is CASSVAGQGSNTGELFF. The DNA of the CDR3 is TGTGCCAGCAGCGTAGCGGGACAGGGGTCGAACACCGGGGAGCTGTTTTTT.

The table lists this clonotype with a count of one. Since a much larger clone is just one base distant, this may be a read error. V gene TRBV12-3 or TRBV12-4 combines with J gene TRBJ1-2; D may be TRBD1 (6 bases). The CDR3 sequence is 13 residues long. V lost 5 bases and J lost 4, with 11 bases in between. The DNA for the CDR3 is TGTGCCAGCAGTCACCAGGGGATCTATGGCTACACCTTC. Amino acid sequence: CASSHQGIYGYTF.